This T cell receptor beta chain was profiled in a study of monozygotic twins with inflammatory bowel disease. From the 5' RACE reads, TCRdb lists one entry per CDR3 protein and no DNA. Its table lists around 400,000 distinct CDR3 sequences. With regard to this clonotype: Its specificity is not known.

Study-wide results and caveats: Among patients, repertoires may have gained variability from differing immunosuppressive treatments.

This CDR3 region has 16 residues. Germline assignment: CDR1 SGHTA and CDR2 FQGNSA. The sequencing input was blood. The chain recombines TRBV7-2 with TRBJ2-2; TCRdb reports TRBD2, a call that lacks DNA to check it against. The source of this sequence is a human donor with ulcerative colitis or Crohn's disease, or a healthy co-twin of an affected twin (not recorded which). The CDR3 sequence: CASSFTSGRNTGELFF.